This is a list of T cell receptor beta chains from one sample in a study of blood T cell repertoires in COVID-19. Sequenced by immunoSEQ multiplex PCR; TCRdb stores in-frame clones only, minus some. The table lists more than 150,000 clones, roughly 80% of them singletons. Specimen: peripheral blood. These receptor sequences come from a woman aged 40 to 50 with acute or convalescent COVID-19. The CDR3 runs from the conserved cysteine through the conserved F or W. D genes are given only for firm matches. Clone size is not always given. Where it is, it says once, few, many or a class for expanded clones.

D	size	V	J	length	CDR3	DNA
.	.	TRBV30	TRBJ2-7	13	CAWNRHVAYEQYF	TGTGCCTGGAACAGGCATGTGGCGTACGAGCAGTACTTC
.	.	TRBV3-1/TRBV3-2	TRBJ2-1	15	CASSLGGTSYNEQFF	TGTGCCAGCAGCCTCGGCGGGACGTCCTACAATGAGCAGTTCTTC
.	.	TRBV2	TRBJ1-5	13	CASTYSSNQPQHF	TGTGCCAGCACTTATTCTAGCAATCAGCCCCAGCATTTT
.	.	TRBV6-5	TRBJ1-5	13	CASKAGVNQPQHF	TGTGCCAGCAAGGCAGGGGTCAATCAGCCCCAGCATTTT
.	.	TRBV28	TRBJ2-7	15	CASSPTGGSSYEQYF	TGTGCCAGCAGTCCGACAGGCGGAAGCTCCTACGAGCAGTACTTC
.	once	TRBV2	TRBJ2-7	15	CASSSQYAQTYEQYF	TGTGCCAGCAGTTCTCAGTACGCCCAGACCTACGAGCAGTACTTC
TRBD1	.	TRBV29-1	TRBJ1-1	13	CSVERGLGTEAFF	TGCAGCGTTGAAAGGGGGCTGGGCACTGAAGCTTTCTTT
.	.	TRBV10-3	TRBJ2-2	14	CATSSTGSAGELFF	TGTGCCACCTCCTCGACAGGATCCGCCGGGGAGCTGTTTTTT
.	.	TRBV10-3	TRBJ1-4	13	CATTQGVGEKLFF	TGTGCCACGACACAGGGAGTAGGTGAAAAACTGTTTTTT
.	.	TRBV10-3	TRBJ1-1	15	CAISDLGSLRTEAFF	TGTGCCATCAGTGACCTCGGGTCCCTGAGGACTGAAGCTTTCTTT
.	.	TRBV7-8	TRBJ2-7	11	CASSAYYEQYF	TGTGCCAGCAGCGCGTACTACGAGCAGTACTTC
TRBD1	.	TRBV27	TRBJ2-7	13	CASSLRGPYEQYF	TGTGCCAGCAGTTTGAGGGGGCCCTACGAGCAGTACTTC
TRBD2	.	TRBV6-5	TRBJ2-5	14	CASMLAGVVETQYF	TGTGCCAGCATGCTAGCGGGAGTCGTGGAGACCCAGTACTTC
TRBD1	.	TRBV27	TRBJ1-5	15	CASSPQRGRDQPQHF	TGTGCCAGCAGTCCTCAAAGGGGGCGAGATCAGCCCCAGCATTTT
.	.	TRBV27	TRBJ1-1	14	CASSYGGQGNEAFF	TGTGCCAGCAGCTACGGAGGCCAGGGGAATGAAGCTTTCTTT
TRBD2	.	TRBV5-1	TRBJ2-7	13	CASSLAGPYEQYF	TGCGCCAGCAGCTTAGCGGGGCCCTACGAGCAGTACTTC
TRBD2	.	TRBV9	TRBJ2-3	17	CASSVGTSGSPGDTQYF	TGTGCCAGCAGCGTAGGGACTAGCGGGTCCCCCGGGGATACGCAGTATTTT
.	.	TRBV7-8	TRBJ2-1	13	CASSPYPYNEQFF	TGTGCCAGCAGCCCCTATCCCTACAATGAGCAGTTCTTC
.	.	TRBV4-1	TRBJ2-2	17	CASSQGGGIPNTGELFF	TGCGCCAGCAGCCAAGGCGGAGGGATACCGAACACCGGGGAGCTGTTTTTT
.	.	TRBV5-4	TRBJ2-7	13	CASSLERDREQYF	TGTGCCAGCAGCTTGGAGCGTGATCGGGAGCAGTACTTC
.	.	TRBV2	TRBJ1-4	15	CASLEPRSLNEKLFF	TGTGCCAGCCTAGAGCCCCGCAGTTTGAATGAAAAACTGTTTTTT
.	.	TRBV19	TRBJ1-5	15	CASSRGGMGNQPQHF	TGTGCCAGTAGTCGAGGAGGGATGGGCAATCAGCCCCAGCATTTT
.	.	TRBV19	TRBJ1-2	15	CATARDQGGLAGYTF	TGTGCCACCGCAAGGGACCAAGGGGGTTTAGCTGGCTACACCTTC
TRBD1	.	TRBV5-1	TRBJ1-5	15	CASSFGTGEGQPQHF	TGCGCCAGCAGCTTCGGGACAGGGGAGGGCCAGCCCCAGCATTTT
TRBD2	.	TRBV7-2	TRBJ2-7	14	CASSLAGGSYEQYF	TGTGCCAGCTCCTTAGCGGGGGGCTCCTACGAGCAGTACTTC
.	.	TRBV30	TRBJ2-3	16	CAWSSTRGIQPPPQYF	TGTGCCTGGAGTTCTACGAGAGGGATTCAGCCCCCACCGCAGTATTTT
.	.	TRBV3-1/TRBV3-2	TRBJ1-2	13	CASSWGDGGGYTF	TGTGCCAGCAGCTGGGGCGACGGCGGCGGCTACACCTTC
.	.	TRBV4-2	TRBJ1-2	14	CASSLPTEPYGYTF	TGTGCCAGCAGCCTTCCTACTGAACCCTATGGCTACACCTTC